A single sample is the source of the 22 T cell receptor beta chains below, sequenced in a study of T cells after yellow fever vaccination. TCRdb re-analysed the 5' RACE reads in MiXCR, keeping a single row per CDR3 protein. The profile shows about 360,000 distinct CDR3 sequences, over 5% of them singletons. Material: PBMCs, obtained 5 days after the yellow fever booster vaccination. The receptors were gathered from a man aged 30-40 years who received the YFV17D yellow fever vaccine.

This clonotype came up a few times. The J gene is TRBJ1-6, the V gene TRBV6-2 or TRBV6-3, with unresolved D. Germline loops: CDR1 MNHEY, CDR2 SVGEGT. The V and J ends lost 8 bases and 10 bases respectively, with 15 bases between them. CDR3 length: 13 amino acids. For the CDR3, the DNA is TGTGCCAGCGAGGTCGGCGGTGGATCACCCCTCCACTTT. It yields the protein CASEVGGGSPLHF.

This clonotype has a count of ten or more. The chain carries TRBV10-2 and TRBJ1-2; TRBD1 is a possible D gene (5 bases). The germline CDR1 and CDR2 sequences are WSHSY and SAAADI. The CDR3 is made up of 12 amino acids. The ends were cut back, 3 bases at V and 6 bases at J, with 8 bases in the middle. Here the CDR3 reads CASSDVRDGYTF. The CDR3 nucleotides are TGCGCCAGCAGTGATGTCAGGGATGGCTACACCTTC.

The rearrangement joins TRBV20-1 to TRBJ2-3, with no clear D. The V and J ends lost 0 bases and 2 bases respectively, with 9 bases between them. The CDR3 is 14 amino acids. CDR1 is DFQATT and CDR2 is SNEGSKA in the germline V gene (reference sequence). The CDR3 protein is CSARDRRYTDTQYF. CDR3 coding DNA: TGCAGTGCTAGAGATCGAAGATACACAGATACGCAGTATTTT.

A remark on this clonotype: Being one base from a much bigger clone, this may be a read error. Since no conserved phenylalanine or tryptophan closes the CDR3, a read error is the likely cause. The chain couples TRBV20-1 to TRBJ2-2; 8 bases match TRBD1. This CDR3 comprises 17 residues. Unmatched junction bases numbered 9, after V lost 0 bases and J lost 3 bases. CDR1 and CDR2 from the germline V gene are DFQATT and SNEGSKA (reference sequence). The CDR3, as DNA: TGCAGTGCTAGAGAGGCAGGGGGCCCCTTGGACACCGGGGAGCTGTTTTCT. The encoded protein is CSAREAGGPLDTGELFS.

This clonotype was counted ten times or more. The CDR3 spells CSAGPGGQPQHF. DNA for the CDR3: TGCAGTGCAGGGCCGGGAGGTCAGCCCCAGCATTTT. The V and J genes are TRBV20-1 and TRBJ1-5; D is undetermined. The CDR3 runs 12 residues. Germline V gene lookup returns CDR1 DFQATT and CDR2 SNEGSKA (reference sequence). Between the trimmed V and J ends, which lost 6 bases and 6 bases, there was a span of 12 bases.

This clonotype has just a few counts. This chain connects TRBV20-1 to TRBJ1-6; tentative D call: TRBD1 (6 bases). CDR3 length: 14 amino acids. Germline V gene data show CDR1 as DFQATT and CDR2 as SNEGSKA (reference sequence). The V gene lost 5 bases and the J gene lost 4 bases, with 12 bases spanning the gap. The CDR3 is CSAVSQGYNSPLHF. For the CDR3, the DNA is TGCAGTGCTGTTAGCCAGGGGTATAATTCACCCCTCCACTTT.

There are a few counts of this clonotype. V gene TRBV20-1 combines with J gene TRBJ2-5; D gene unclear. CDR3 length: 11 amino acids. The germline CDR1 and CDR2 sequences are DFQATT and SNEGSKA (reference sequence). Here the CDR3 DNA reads TGCAGCCCAGTGTTGCAAGAGACCCAGTACTTC. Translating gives CSPVLQETQYF.

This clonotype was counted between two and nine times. In nucleotides, the CDR3 is TGCGCCAGCAGCTCGGATCGAATCACAGATACGCAGTATTTT. It specifies CASSSDRITDTQYF. This chain links TRBV5-1 with TRBJ2-3; D is unresolved. The CDR3 totals 14 residues. CDR1 is SGHRS and CDR2 is YFSETQ in the germline V gene. The ends were cut back, 3 bases at V and 2 bases at J, with 10 bases in the middle.

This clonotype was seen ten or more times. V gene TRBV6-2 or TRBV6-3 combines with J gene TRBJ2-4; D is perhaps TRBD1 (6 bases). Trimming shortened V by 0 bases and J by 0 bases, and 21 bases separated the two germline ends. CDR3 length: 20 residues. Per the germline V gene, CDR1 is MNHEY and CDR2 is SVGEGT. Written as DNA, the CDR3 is TGTGCCAGCAGTTACTCCTCAAACCTGGGGACATCTCTAGCCAAAAACATTCAGTACTTC. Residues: CASSYSSNLGTSLAKNIQYF.

The CDR3 region has the DNA TGTGCCAGCAGCCAACGGAGCGAGCAGTACTTC. This codes for CASSQRSEQYF. This chain connects TRBV3-1 to TRBJ2-7; D ambiguous. The CDR3 is made up of 11 amino acids. Trimming removed 2 bases from V and 6 bases from J, with 5 bases in between. Germline V gives CDR1 LGHDT, CDR2 YNNKEL (reference sequence).

This CDR3 reads CSARDPIGGGTYEQYF. CDR3 coding DNA: TGCAGTGCTAGAGATCCTATAGGGGGAGGAACCTACGAGCAGTACTTC. The V and J genes are TRBV20-1 and TRBJ2-7; D might be TRBD1 or TRBD2, each matching 6 bases. Trimming removed 0 bases from V and 2 bases from J, with 17 bases in between. The CDR3 loop spans 16 amino acids. Germline V gives CDR1 DFQATT, CDR2 SNEGSKA (reference sequence).

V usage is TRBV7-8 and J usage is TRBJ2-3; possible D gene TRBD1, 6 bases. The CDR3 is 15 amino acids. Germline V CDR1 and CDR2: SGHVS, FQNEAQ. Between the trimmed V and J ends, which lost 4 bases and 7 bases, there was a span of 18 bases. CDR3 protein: CASSSQMGTPYTQYF. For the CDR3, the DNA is TGTGCCAGCAGCTCCCAGATGGGGACACCATATACGCAGTATTTT.

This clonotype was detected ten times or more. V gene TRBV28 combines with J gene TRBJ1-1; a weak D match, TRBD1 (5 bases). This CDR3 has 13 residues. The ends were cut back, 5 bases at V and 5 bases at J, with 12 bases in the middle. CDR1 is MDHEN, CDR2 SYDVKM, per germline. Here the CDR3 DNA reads TGTGCCAGCAGTCTCGGGGGGTGGACTGAAGCTTTCTTT. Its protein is CASSLGGWTEAFF. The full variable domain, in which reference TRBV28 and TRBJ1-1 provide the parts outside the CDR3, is DVKVTQSSRYLVKRTGEKVFLECVQDMDHENMFWYRQDPGLGLRLIYFSYDVKMKEKGDIPEGYSVSREKKERFSLILESASTNQTSMYLCASSLGGWTEAFFGQGTRLTVV.

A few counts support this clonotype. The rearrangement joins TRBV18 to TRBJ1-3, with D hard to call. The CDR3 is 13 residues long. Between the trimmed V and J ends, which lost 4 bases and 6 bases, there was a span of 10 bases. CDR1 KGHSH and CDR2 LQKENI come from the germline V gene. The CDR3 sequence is CASSQETENTIYF. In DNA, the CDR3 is TGTGCCAGCTCACAAGAGACTGAAAACACCATATATTTT.

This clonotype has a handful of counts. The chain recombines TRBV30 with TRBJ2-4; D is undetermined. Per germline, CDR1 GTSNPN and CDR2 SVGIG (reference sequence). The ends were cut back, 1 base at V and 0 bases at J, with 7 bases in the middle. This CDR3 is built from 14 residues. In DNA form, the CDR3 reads TGTGCCTGGAGTGCGGAACTAGCCAAAAACATTCAGTACTTC. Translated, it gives CAWSAELAKNIQYF.

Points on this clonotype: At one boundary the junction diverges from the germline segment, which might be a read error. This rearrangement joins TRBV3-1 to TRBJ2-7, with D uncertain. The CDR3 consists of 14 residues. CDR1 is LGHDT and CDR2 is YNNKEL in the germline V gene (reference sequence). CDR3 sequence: CASSRYQGPYEQYF. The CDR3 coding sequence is TGTGCCAGCAGCCGGTATCAAGGGCCGTACGAACAGTACTTC.

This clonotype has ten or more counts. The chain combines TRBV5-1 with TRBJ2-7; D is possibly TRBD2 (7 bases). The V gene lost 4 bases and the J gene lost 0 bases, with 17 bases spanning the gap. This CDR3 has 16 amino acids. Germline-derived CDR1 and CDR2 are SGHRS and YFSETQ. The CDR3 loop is CASSPGGGSFSYEQYF. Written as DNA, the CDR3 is TGCGCCAGCAGCCCGGGGGGCGGGAGTTTCTCCTACGAGCAGTACTTC.

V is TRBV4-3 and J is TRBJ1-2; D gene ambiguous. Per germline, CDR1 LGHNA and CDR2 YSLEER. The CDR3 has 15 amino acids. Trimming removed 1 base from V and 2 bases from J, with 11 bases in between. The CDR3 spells CASSQGGGRNYGYTF. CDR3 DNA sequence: TGCGCCAGCAGCCAAGGGGGTGGCAGAAACTATGGCTACACCTTC.

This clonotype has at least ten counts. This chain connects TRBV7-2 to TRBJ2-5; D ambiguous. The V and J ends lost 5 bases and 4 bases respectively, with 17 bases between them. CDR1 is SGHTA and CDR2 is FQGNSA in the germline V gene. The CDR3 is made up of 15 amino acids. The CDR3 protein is CASSLGLLRLETQYF. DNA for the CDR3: TGTGCCAGCAGCCTCGGGCTCTTGCGTTTAGAGACCCAGTACTTC.

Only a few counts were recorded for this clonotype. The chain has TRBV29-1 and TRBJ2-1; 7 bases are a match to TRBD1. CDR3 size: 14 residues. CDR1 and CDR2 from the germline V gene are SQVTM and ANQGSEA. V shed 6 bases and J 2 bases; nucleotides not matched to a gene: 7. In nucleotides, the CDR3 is TGCAGCGTCGAACCCGGGACAGCCTACAATGAGCAGTTCTTC. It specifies CSVEPGTAYNEQFF.

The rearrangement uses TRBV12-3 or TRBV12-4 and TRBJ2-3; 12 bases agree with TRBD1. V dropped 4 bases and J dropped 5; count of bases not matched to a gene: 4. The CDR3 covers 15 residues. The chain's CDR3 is CASSSGDRGQDTQYF. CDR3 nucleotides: TGTGCCAGCAGTTCTGGGGACAGGGGGCAAGATACGCAGTATTTT.

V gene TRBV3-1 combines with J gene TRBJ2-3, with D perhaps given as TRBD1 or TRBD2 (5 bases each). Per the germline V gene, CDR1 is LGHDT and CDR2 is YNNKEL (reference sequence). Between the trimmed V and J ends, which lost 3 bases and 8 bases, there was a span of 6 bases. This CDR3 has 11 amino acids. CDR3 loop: CASSQRGTQYF. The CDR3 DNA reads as TGTGCCAGCAGCCAGAGGGGTACGCAGTATTTT.